A single sample gave rise to the 8 T cell receptor beta chains below, sequenced in a study of siplizumab effects on memory and regulatory T cells. Some clones are missing from TCRdb's copy, which holds only in-frame ones; the method was immunoSEQ multiplex PCR. The repertoire holds about 98,000 clones, with 90% to 95% as singletons. What was sequenced was CD4+ T cells sorted from blood. The source of these receptors is a human donor in good health.

V usage is TRBV5-1 and J usage is TRBJ2-7; the match to TRBD2 covers 9 bases. CDR3 length equals 17 residues. Germline trimming cut 4 bases from V and 3 bases from J; bases unmatched to any gene: 14. Per the germline V gene, CDR1 is SGHRS and CDR2 is YFSETQ. Here the CDR3 reads CASSRGGRTSAFYEQYF. The CDR3, as DNA: TGCGCCAGCAGCAGAGGAGGTAGGACTAGCGCATTCTACGAGCAGTACTTC.

This clone was detected only once. The rearrangement uses TRBV20-1 and TRBJ2-7, with no clear D. From germline, CDR1 is DFQATT and CDR2 SNEGSKA (reference sequence). CDR3 length: 11 residues. The V and J ends lost 3 bases and 7 bases respectively, with 10 bases between them. This CDR3 is CSASLKEEQYF. The DNA of the CDR3 is TGCAGTGCTAGCCTAAAGGAGGAGCAGTACTTC.

This sequence joins TRBV18 and TRBJ2-5; D unresolved. The CDR3 consists of 13 residues. Germline V gene lookup returns CDR1 KGHSH and CDR2 LQKENI. The V end was cut by 2 bases, the J end by 2 bases, with 6 bases between. The CDR3 loop is CASSPGQQETQYF. The CDR3 region has the DNA TGTGCCAGCTCACCAGGCCAGCAAGAGACCCAGTACTTC. The whole variable domain, remainder taken from reference TRBV18 and TRBJ2-5, is NAGVMQNPRHLVRRRGQEARLRCSPMKGHSHVYWYRQLPEEGLKFMVYLQKENIIDESGMPKERFSAEFPKEGPSILRIQQVVRGDSAAYFCASSPGQQETQYFGPGTRLLVL.

Only one count was recorded for this clone. The chain carries TRBV7-9 and TRBJ2-4, with TRBD1 matching over 8 bases. CDR3 length: 11 residues. Germline V CDR1 and CDR2: SEHNR, FQNEAQ (reference sequence). V lost 4 bases to trimming and J lost 15 bases; unmatched junction nucleotides: 5. The CDR3 protein is CASSSRDRTYF. In DNA form, the CDR3 reads TGTGCCAGCAGCTCCCGGGACAGGACGTACTTC. Full variable domain (remainder filled in from reference TRBV7-9 and TRBJ2-4): DTGVSQNPRHKITKRGQNVTFRCDPISEHNRLYWYRQTLGQGPEFLTYFQNEAQLEKSRLLSDRFSAERPKGSFSTLEIQRTEQGDSAMYLCASSSRDRTYFGAGTRLSVL.

In regard to this clone: A junction end diverges from the germline sequence, so it may reflect a read error. The chain uses TRBV5-4 and TRBJ2-5; perhaps TRBD2 as D (5 bases). Germline V lookup: CDR1 SGHNT, CDR2 YYREEE (reference sequence). The CDR3 is made up of 16 amino acids. CDR3 nucleotides: TGTGCCAGCAGCCCCGGCCGGGGAAGGCGCCAACAGACCCAGTACTTC. Protein product: CASSPGRGRRQQTQYF.

The chain combines TRBV5-1 with TRBJ2-2, with TRBD2 identical over 9 bases. This CDR3 has 15 amino acids. Germline loops: CDR1 SGHRS, CDR2 YFSETQ. The ends lost 5 bases at V and 9 bases at J; junction bases unmatched: 11. CDR3 DNA: TGCGCCAGCAGGTACCTGGCGGGAGGGCCGCGGGAGCTGTTTTTT. It is translated as CASRYLAGGPRELFF.

A remark on this clone: At one boundary the junction diverges from the germline segment, which might be a read error. The rearrangement links TRBV7-9 to TRBJ2-7; no clear D gene. Looked up from germline, CDR1 is SEHNR and CDR2 is FQNEAQ (reference sequence). This CDR3 spans 14 amino acids. Here the CDR3 reads CASSLAAAMGEQYF. The CDR3 DNA reads TGTGCCAGCAGTTTAGCAGCCGCCATGGGGGAGCAGTACTTC. The full variable domain, its missing parts supplied by reference TRBV7-9 and TRBJ2-7, is DTGVSQNPRHKITKRGQNVTFRCDPISEHNRLYWYRQTLGQGPEFLTYFQNEAQLEKSRLLSDRFSAERPKGSFSTLEIQRTEQGDSAMYLCASSLAAAMGEQYFGPGTRLTVT.

The chain combines TRBV2 with TRBJ2-5, with D uncertain. The CDR3 runs 14 residues. Germline assignment: CDR1 SNHLY and CDR2 FYNNEI. Trimming removed 7 bases at V and 2 bases at J, with 14 bases between. CDR3 residues: CASNLRRLQETQYF. DNA for the CDR3: TGTGCCAGCAACTTACGGCGGTTACAAGAGACCCAGTACTTC.